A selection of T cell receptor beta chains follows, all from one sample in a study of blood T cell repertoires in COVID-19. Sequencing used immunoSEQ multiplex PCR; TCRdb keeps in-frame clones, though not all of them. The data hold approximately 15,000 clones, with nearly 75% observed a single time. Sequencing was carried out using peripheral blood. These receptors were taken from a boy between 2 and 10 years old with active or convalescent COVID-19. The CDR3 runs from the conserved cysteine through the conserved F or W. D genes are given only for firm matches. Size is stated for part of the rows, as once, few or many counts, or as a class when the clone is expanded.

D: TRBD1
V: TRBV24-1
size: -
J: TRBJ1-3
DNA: TGTGCCACCAGTGAACCTGGACAGGGTAATGGAGGAAACACCATATATTTT
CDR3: CATSEPGQGNGGNTIYF

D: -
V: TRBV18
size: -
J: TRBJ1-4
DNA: TGTGCCAGCTCATCTCGGGCAGGGCCTAATGAAAAACTGTTTTTT
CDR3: CASSSRAGPNEKLFF

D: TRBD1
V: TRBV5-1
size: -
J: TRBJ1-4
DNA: TGCGCCAGCAGCTTAGGGACAGGGGGAAGGGAAAAACTGTTTTTT
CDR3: CASSLGTGGREKLFF

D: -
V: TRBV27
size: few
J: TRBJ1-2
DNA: TGTGCCAGCAGTTTGACAGTAACCCTTCCCTATGGCTACACCTTC
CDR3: CASSLTVTLPYGYTF

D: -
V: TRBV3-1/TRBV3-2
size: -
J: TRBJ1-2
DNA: TGTGCCAGCAGCCAAGGCGGAGGCTACACCTTC
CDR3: CASSQGGGYTF

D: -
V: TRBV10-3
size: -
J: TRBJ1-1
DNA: TGTGCCATCAGTGAGCAAGGGGGAACTGAAGCTTTCTTT
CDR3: CAISEQGGTEAFF

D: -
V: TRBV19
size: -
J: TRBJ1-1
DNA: TGTGCCAGTAGTCCCGGACCGGGGAGGGGGACTGAAGCTTTCTTT
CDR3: CASSPGPGRGTEAFF

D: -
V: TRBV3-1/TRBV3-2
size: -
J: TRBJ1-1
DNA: TGTGCCAGCAGCCCAACGCGTACAGGGTTGAGCACTGAAGCTTTCTTT
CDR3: CASSPTRTGLSTEAFF

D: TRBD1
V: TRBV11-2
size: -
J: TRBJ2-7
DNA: TGTGCCAGCAGCTTCAGTCAGGGGGCCTACGAGCAGTACTTC
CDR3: CASSFSQGAYEQYF

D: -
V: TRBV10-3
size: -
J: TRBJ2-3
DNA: TGTGCCATCGGGGGGGCAAATACGCAGTATTTT
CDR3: CAIGGANTQYF

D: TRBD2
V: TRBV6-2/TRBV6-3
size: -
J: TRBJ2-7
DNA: TGTGCCAGCAGCCCAAAACCGGGACTAGGGGGACTCTACGAGCAGTACTTC
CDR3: CASSPKPGLGGLYEQYF

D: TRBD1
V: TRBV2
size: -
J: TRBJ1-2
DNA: TGTGCCAGCAATCTGGACAGGAACTATGGCTACACCTTC
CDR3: CASNLDRNYGYTF

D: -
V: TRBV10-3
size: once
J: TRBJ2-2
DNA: TGTGCCATCAGTGCTCAGGGGAACACCGGGGAGCTGTTTTTT
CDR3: CAISAQGNTGELFF